The next 32 T cell receptor beta chains were all read from a single sample in a study of blood T cell repertoires in COVID-19. Sequenced by immunoSEQ multiplex PCR; TCRdb stores in-frame clones only, minus some. The data show around 30,000 clones, around 96% seen once. Sequencing input: peripheral blood. Receptors were obtained from a human donor with active COVID-19. The donor label of this sample is uncertain.

V usage is TRBV6-5 and J usage is TRBJ1-1; D is possibly TRBD1 (6 bases). Trimming pared 2 bases from V and 2 bases from J, leaving 12 bases between. The length of the CDR3 is 15 residues. The germline V gene has CDR1 MNHEY and CDR2 SVGAGI. CDR3 amino acids: CASSYKRTDNTEAFF. The CDR3 region has the DNA TGTGCCAGCAGTTACAAAAGGACAGACAACACTGAAGCTTTCTTT.

The V call is TRBV2, the J call TRBJ2-1, with 7 bases matching TRBD2. Germline CDR1 is SNHLY and CDR2 is FYNNEI. The CDR3 sequence is 13 residues long. The V gene end was trimmed by 5 bases and the J gene end by 5 bases; junction bases not matched to a gene: 3. CDR3 sequence (DNA): TGTGCCAGCAGTTGGACTAGAAACAATGAGCAGTTCTTC. Its translation is CASSWTRNNEQFF.

This chain uses TRBV11-2 with TRBJ2-2; 11 nucleotides match TRBD2. CDR3 length: 15 amino acids. Per germline, CDR1 SGHAT and CDR2 FQNNGV. J lost 6 bases, V lost 3 bases, and 3 bases had no gene match. The CDR3 sequence: CASSFGTSGAGELFF. The CDR3 nucleotides read TGTGCCAGCAGCTTTGGGACTAGCGGAGCCGGGGAGCTGTTTTTT.

The J gene is TRBJ2-5, the V gene TRBV19, with 9 positions matching TRBD1. V was pared by 3 bases and J by 5 bases, with 7 bases of the junction left unmatched. CDR3 length: 15 residues. Germline-derived CDR1 and CDR2 are LNHDA and SQIVND (reference sequence). This chain's CDR3 is CASSIGQGMVETQYF. CDR3 sequence (DNA): TGTGCCAGTAGTATTGGACAGGGGATGGTTGAGACCCAGTACTTC.

The gene calls are TRBV5-6 and TRBJ1-6; D call uncertain. V was trimmed by 0 bases and J by 7 bases, leaving 11 bases between them. In germline, CDR1 is SGHDT, CDR2 YYEEEE. The CDR3 extends over 15 amino acids. The CDR3 nucleotides read TGTGCCAGCAGCTTGGAGCAGAGCGGGAATTCACCCCTCCACTTT. This translates into CASSLEQSGNSPLHF. Full variable domain (outside the CDR3, taken from reference TRBV5-6 and TRBJ1-6): DAGVTQSPTHLIKTRGQQVTLRCSPKSGHDTVSWYQQALGQGPQFIFQYYEEEERQRGNFPDRFSGHQFPNYSSELNVNALLLGDSALYLCASSLEQSGNSPLHFGNGTRLTVT.

The chain recombines TRBV27 with TRBJ1-5, with D perhaps TRBD1 (6 bases). Germline CDR1 is MNHEY and CDR2 is SMNVEV (reference sequence). V was trimmed by 5 bases and J by 5 bases, leaving 19 bases between them. The CDR3 totals 16 residues. DNA of the CDR3: TGTGCCAGCAGTCCCAAACCGGGACAAGGACATCAGCCCCAGCATTTT. Encoded protein: CASSPKPGQGHQPQHF.

This clone was counted a single time. This chain links TRBV7-2 with TRBJ2-3, with 11 bases identical to TRBD1. This CDR3 has 15 residues. Unmatched junction bases numbered 1, after V lost 1 base and J lost 4 bases. Germline CDR1 SGHTA, CDR2 FQGNSA. Written as DNA, the CDR3 is TGTGCCAGCAGCTTAGGGACAGGGGGCGCAGATACGCAGTATTTT. Protein product: CASSLGTGGADTQYF.

This clone is medium-sized in the sample. The rearrangement uses TRBV7-2 and TRBJ1-2, with TRBD1 as a possible D gene (5 bases). Between the trimmed V and J ends, which lost 5 bases and 8 bases, there was a span of 12 bases. The CDR3 runs 12 residues. In germline, CDR1 is SGHTA, CDR2 FQGNSA. The CDR3 region is CASSLDSGGYTF. Written as DNA, the CDR3 is TGTGCCAGCAGCCTAGACTCAGGGGGCTACACCTTC.

V is TRBV12-5 and J is TRBJ2-3; TRBD1 might be the D (5 bases). With 2 bases removed from V and 2 bases from J, the gap between germline ends came to 8 bases. Looked up from germline, CDR1 is LGHNT and CDR2 is FRNRAP. The CDR3 totals 14 residues. The CDR3 sequence: CASGLSRDTDTQYF. CDR3 bases: TGTGCTAGTGGTTTGTCCAGGGACACAGATACGCAGTATTTT.

The gene calls are TRBV13 and TRBJ2-7; 14 bases are shared with TRBD2. The V segment lost 4 bases and the J segment 3 bases; nucleotides outside the gene matches: 2. The CDR3 extends over 15 amino acids. CDR1 and CDR2 from the germline V gene are PRHDT and FYEKMQ (reference sequence). The CDR3 sequence is CASSSGLAGVYEQYF. The CDR3 region has the DNA TGTGCCAGCAGCTCGGGACTAGCGGGAGTCTACGAGCAGTACTTC.

The chain recombines TRBV4-1 with TRBJ2-7, with a possible D match to TRBD2 (6 bases). V was pared by 0 bases and J by 3 bases, with 12 bases between. The length of the CDR3 is 15 residues. Germline V lookup: CDR1 MGHRA, CDR2 YSYEKL. The CDR3 region has the DNA TGCGCCAGCAGCCAAGATTACGACGGGGGCTACGAGCAGTACTTC. Protein sequence: CASSQDYDGGYEQYF.

The table lists this clone with a count of one. The rearrangement links TRBV10-2 to TRBJ1-1, with D unclear. Germline values: CDR1 WSHSY, CDR2 SAAADI. This CDR3 is built from 20 residues. Deletions cut 6 bases from V and 0 bases from J, with 29 bases between. CDR3 coding DNA: TGCGCCAGCAGCCCTGGACTCACTTTGTGGGATGGGAGGATGAACACTGAAGCTTTCTTT. The encoded protein is CASSPGLTLWDGRMNTEAFF.

The chain links TRBV7-9 to TRBJ2-1; 13 bases are shared with TRBD2. V lost 3 bases and J lost 4; bases outside the gene matches: 3. Germline V CDR1 and CDR2: SEHNR, FQNEAQ (reference sequence). The CDR3 length is 16 residues. The CDR3 sequence: CASSLRGLAGYNEQFF. The CDR3 nucleotides read TGTGCCAGCAGCTTGCGGGGACTAGCGGGGTACAATGAGCAGTTCTTC.

The chain recombines TRBV3-1 (or the pseudogene TRBV3-2) with TRBJ2-5; D uncertain. Trimming pared 4 bases from V and 7 bases from J, leaving 19 bases between. Germline lookup yields CDR1 LGHDT and CDR2 YNNKEL (reference sequence). The CDR3 is 15 residues long. CDR3 region: CASSLRLAVPGTQYF. The CDR3 DNA follows: TGTGCCAGCAGCCTACGGTTGGCGGTTCCCGGGACCCAGTACTTC.

The sample holds one count of this clone. The chain couples TRBV5-6 to TRBJ2-1; 10 bases match TRBD1. Germline V gene sequence: CDR1 SGHDT, CDR2 YYEEEE. The CDR3 runs 16 residues. V trimming: 0 bases; J trimming: 2 bases; junction bases outside the gene matches: 2. The CDR3 bases are TGTGCCAGCAGCTTGGTGGGACAGGGGACCTACAATGAGCAGTTCTTC. Translation: CASSLVGQGTYNEQFF.

The rearrangement uses TRBV5-1 and TRBJ2-5; unclear D gene. Between the trimmed V and J ends, which lost 4 bases and 0 bases, there was a span of 4 bases. The germline V gene has CDR1 SGHRS and CDR2 YFSETQ. The CDR3 covers 12 residues. The CDR3 spells CASSPNQETQYF. The DNA of the CDR3 is TGCGCCAGCAGCCCCAACCAAGAGACCCAGTACTTC.

By share, this clone counts as medium-sized. This chain connects TRBV6-1 to TRBJ1-3, with 8 bases lining up with TRBD1. V dropped 1 base and J dropped 2; count of bases not matched to a gene: 1. The CDR3 runs 15 residues. Germline V gives CDR1 MNHNS, CDR2 SASEGT. The chain's CDR3 is CASSEETGAGNTIYF. CDR3 sequence (DNA): TGTGCCAGCAGTGAAGAGACAGGGGCTGGAAACACCATATATTTT.

By its share, this clone is medium-sized. The chain combines TRBV27 with TRBJ1-2, with D possibly matching TRBD1 (5 bases). The CDR3 is 14 amino acids. V was pared by 5 bases and J by 2 bases, with 12 bases between. The germline V gene encodes CDR1 MNHEY and CDR2 SMNVEV (reference sequence). The CDR3 region has the DNA TGTGCCAGCAGTGCCATCCCAGGGAACTATGGCTACACCTTC. It is translated as CASSAIPGNYGYTF.

CDR3 nucleotide sequence: TGTGCCACCAGCAGAGATCTAGGACAGGGGGCCCGGGAGCAGTACTTC. Amino acid sequence: CATSRDLGQGAREQYF. J is TRBJ2-7 and V is TRBV15; 11 bases align to TRBD1. Germline V gene lookup returns CDR1 LNHNV and CDR2 YYDKDF (reference sequence). This CDR3 comprises 16 residues. Trimming removed 0 bases from V and 7 bases from J; junction bases left unmatched: 8. The full variable domain, in which reference TRBV15 and TRBJ2-7 provide the parts outside the CDR3, is DAMVIQNPRYQVTQFGKPVTLSCSQTLNHNVMYWYQQKSSQAPKLLFHYYDKDFNNEADTPDNFQSRRPNTSFCFLDIRSPGLGDTAMYLCATSRDLGQGAREQYFGPGTRLTVT.

The V gene is TRBV28, the J gene TRBJ2-1, with TRBD2 matching over 8 bases. The germline gives CDR1 MDHEN, CDR2 SYDVKM. The J segment lost 4 bases and the V segment lost 4 bases, leaving 9 bases of the junction unmatched. This CDR3 spans 16 amino acids. In DNA form, the CDR3 reads TGTGCCAGCAGTTCCGAAGTAAGCGGGAGTTACAATGAGCAGTTCTTC. Encoded protein: CASSSEVSGSYNEQFF.

This sequence joins TRBV28 and TRBJ2-6; D remains ambiguous. The V gene's germline CDR1 is MDHEN and CDR2 SYDVKM. The CDR3 runs to 17 residues. The ends were cut back, 3 bases at V and 0 bases at J, with 12 bases in the middle. CDR3 nucleotide sequence: TGTGCCAGCAGTTTGCCCCCTACCCTCTCTGGGGCCAACGTCCTGACTTTC. Its protein product is CASSLPPTLSGANVLTF.

V is TRBV6-2 or TRBV6-3 and J is TRBJ1-1; TRBD1 matches 11 bases. Germline assignment: CDR1 MNHEY and CDR2 SVGEGT. The CDR3 has 16 residues. Trimming took 5 bases from V and 4 from J; bases not matched to a gene: 9. The CDR3 loop reads CASSIEGQGVATEAFF. The CDR3 region has the DNA TGTGCCAGCAGTATAGAGGGACAGGGGGTGGCCACTGAAGCTTTCTTT.

The chain links TRBV7-7 to TRBJ2-1, with 7 bases identical to TRBD1. The CDR3 totals 18 residues. V dropped 1 base and J dropped 5; count of bases not matched to a gene: 14. Germline values: CDR1 SSHAT, CDR2 FNYEAQ (reference sequence). CDR3 DNA sequence: TGTGCCAGCAGCTTAGAAATCCGGGCGACAGGGAGACACAATGAGCAGTTCTTC. It encodes CASSLEIRATGRHNEQFF.

The chain uses TRBV19 and TRBJ2-7; 8 nucleotides agree with TRBD2. From germline, CDR1 is LNHDA and CDR2 SQIVND (reference sequence). Trimming removed 3 bases from V and 2 bases from J; junction bases left unmatched: 9. The CDR3 has 16 residues. The CDR3 loop reads CASSITPGGSPYEQYF. The CDR3 DNA follows: TGTGCCAGTAGTATCACCCCGGGGGGGTCCCCCTACGAGCAGTACTTC.

This chain links TRBV7-9 with TRBJ1-1, with D uncertain. The germline V gene encodes CDR1 SEHNR and CDR2 FQNEAQ (reference sequence). V was shortened by 5 bases and J by 3 bases, with 16 bases between the two germline ends. The CDR3 runs 15 residues. In nucleotides, the CDR3 is TGTGCCAGCAGCCCCCCAAGAGGAGGGTACACTGAAGCTTTCTTT. As protein: CASSPPRGGYTEAFF.

The chain joins TRBV5-6 to TRBJ2-5; 7 nucleotides align to TRBD2. J lost 5 bases, V lost 2 bases, and 12 bases had no gene match. The CDR3 runs to 16 residues. The V gene's germline CDR1 is SGHDT and CDR2 YYEEEE. CDR3 region: CASSLGGSGPGETQYF. The DNA for the CDR3 is TGTGCCAGCAGCTTAGGCGGGAGCGGTCCAGGGGAGACCCAGTACTTC.

The chain employs TRBV9 and TRBJ1-5; TRBD1 agrees at 10 bases. This CDR3 has 15 residues. CDR1 SGDLS and CDR2 YYNGEE come from the germline V gene. J gave up 4 bases and V 0 bases, and 1 base lay outside the gene matches. The CDR3 DNA reads as TGTGCCAGCAGCGTAGGACAGGGGGCTAATCAGCCCCAGCATTTT. Protein product: CASSVGQGANQPQHF.

This chain joins TRBV3-1 (or the pseudogene TRBV3-2) and TRBJ1-1, with 8 bases aligning to TRBD1. With 2 bases clipped from V and 2 bases from J, the junction kept 4 bases outside the gene matches. Germline CDR1 LGHDT, CDR2 YNNKEL (reference sequence). This CDR3 comprises 15 residues. CDR3 sequence (DNA): TGTGCCAGCAGCCAAACTGACAGGGGAAACACTGAAGCTTTCTTT. As protein: CASSQTDRGNTEAFF.

This clone is a singleton in its sample. The chain links TRBV6-5 to TRBJ1-2; TRBD1 might be the D (6 bases). The CDR3 runs to 12 residues. V lost 6 bases and J lost 6, with 11 bases in between. Germline V gives CDR1 MNHEY, CDR2 SVGAGI. This CDR3 is CASSRGQNGYTF. CDR3 in DNA: TGTGCCAGCAGCCGCGGACAGAATGGCTACACCTTC.

The gene calls are TRBV5-1 and TRBJ2-1, with 11 positions matching TRBD2. Per the germline V gene, CDR1 is SGHRS and CDR2 is YFSETQ. CDR3 length: 15 residues. J gave up 9 bases and V 4 bases, and 9 bases lay outside the gene matches. CDR3 sequence: CASSPTSGATVEQFF. CDR3 DNA sequence: TGCGCCAGCAGCCCGACTAGCGGGGCCACAGTTGAGCAGTTCTTC. The full variable domain, completed using reference TRBV5-1 and TRBJ2-1, is KAGVTQTPRYLIKTRGQQVTLSCSPISGHRSVSWYQQTPGQGLQFLFEYFSETQRNKGNFPGRFSGRQFSNSRSEMNVSTLELGDSALYLCASSPTSGATVEQFFGPGTRLTVL.

This clone has a single count. V and J are TRBV18 and TRBJ2-1; D possibly corresponds to TRBD2 (5 bases). V was cut by 4 bases and J by 0 bases, with 10 bases left in between. CDR3 length: 15 amino acids. CDR1 is KGHSH and CDR2 is LQKENI in the germline V gene. The CDR3 region is CASSLTSGSYNEQFF. DNA for the CDR3: TGTGCCAGCTCACTAACTAGTGGCTCCTACAATGAGCAGTTCTTC.

The V and J genes are TRBV19 and TRBJ2-4; perhaps TRBD1 as D (5 bases). Germline lookup yields CDR1 LNHDA and CDR2 SQIVND (reference sequence). Trimming removed 2 bases at V and 5 bases at J, with 10 bases between. The CDR3 consists of 14 residues. CDR3: CASSIQGNQNIQYF. The CDR3 DNA follows: TGTGCCAGTAGTATACAGGGAAATCAAAACATTCAGTACTTC.